This T cell receptor (beta chain) was profiled in a study of shared clonotypes between healthy human individuals. The CDR3 contains 15 residues. The germline V gene encodes CDR1 SNHLY and CDR2 FYNNEI. J gave up 5 bases and V 2 bases, and 9 bases lay outside the gene matches. The table lists this clone with a count of one. Investigators divided CD4+ cells into CD45RA+ naive and CD45RA-negative memory subsets. Generated by immunoSEQ multiplex PCR, the TCRdb table keeps only in-frame clones and is missing some. Of 650,000 to 800,000 clones in the sample, roughly 72% are singletons; the top ten hold more than 1.5%.

This chain joins TRBV2 and TRBJ2-7, with 7 positions matching TRBD1. Input material: memory CD4+ T cells sorted from blood. Stated subset: CD45RA-negative fraction. This clonotype was obtained from a woman aged 30 to 39 in good health. The CDR3 spells CASSERAGGSDEQYF. CDR3 DNA: TGTGCCAGCAGTGAAAGAGCAGGGGGATCGGACGAGCAGTACTTC. Supplemented by reference TRBV2 and TRBJ2-7, the full variable domain reads EPEVTQTPSHQVTQMGQEVILRCVPISNHLYFYWYRQILGQKVEFLVSFYNNEISEKSEIFDDQFSVERPDGSNFTLKIRSTKLEDSAMYFCASSERAGGSDEQYFGPGTRLTVT.